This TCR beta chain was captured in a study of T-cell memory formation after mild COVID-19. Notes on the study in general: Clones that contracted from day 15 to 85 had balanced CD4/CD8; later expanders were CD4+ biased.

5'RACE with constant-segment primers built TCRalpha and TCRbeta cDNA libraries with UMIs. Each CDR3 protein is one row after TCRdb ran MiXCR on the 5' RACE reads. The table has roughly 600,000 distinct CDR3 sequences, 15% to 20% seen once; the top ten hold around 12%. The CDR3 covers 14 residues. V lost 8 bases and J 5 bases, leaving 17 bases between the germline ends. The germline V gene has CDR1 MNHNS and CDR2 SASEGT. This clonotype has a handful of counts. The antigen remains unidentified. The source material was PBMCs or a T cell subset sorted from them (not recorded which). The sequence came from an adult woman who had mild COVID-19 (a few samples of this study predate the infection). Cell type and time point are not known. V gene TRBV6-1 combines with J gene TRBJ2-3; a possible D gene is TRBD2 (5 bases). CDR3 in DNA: TGTGCCAGCTGGGAGACGGTCAGCGAAGATACGCAGTATTTT. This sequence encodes CASWETVSEDTQYF.